The rows below give T cell receptor beta chains drawn from one sample of a study of shared clonotypes between healthy human individuals. Produced via immunoSEQ multiplex PCR; TCRdb's table is partial and in-frame only. The sample carries around 430,000 clones, roughly 83% recorded once. Sequencing was carried out using PBMCs. The receptors stem from a woman in her thirties or forties in good health. Some clones in this sample may be carry-over from other donors' samples. Both conserved end residues are part of each CDR3. The order of the fields is D gene, V gene, J gene, clone size, CDR3 DNA, CDR3 protein. The D gene is left open where the match is weak. Expanded clones get a size class; other rows say once, few or many, or leave the size out.

d_gene: .
v_gene: TRBV25-1
j_gene: TRBJ2-7
abundance: .
CDR3nt: TGTGCCAGCAGTGTTCTTGGCAGCTACGAGCAGTACTTC
CDR3aa: CASSVLGSYEQYF

d_gene: .
v_gene: TRBV18
j_gene: TRBJ2-1
abundance: .
CDR3nt: TGTGCCAGCTCACCGATACTAGGGGTAGGGTCCTACAATGAGCAGTTCTTC
CDR3aa: CASSPILGVGSYNEQFF

d_gene: .
v_gene: TRBV18
j_gene: TRBJ2-7
abundance: .
CDR3nt: TGTGCCAGCTCCCGAGGGAGCTCCTACGAGCAGTACTTC
CDR3aa: CASSRGSSYEQYF

d_gene: .
v_gene: TRBV6-5
j_gene: TRBJ2-7
abundance: .
CDR3nt: TGTGCCAGCAGTTACTCCAGAACAGGAGTCTACGAGCAGTACTTC
CDR3aa: CASSYSRTGVYEQYF

d_gene: .
v_gene: TRBV11-2
j_gene: TRBJ2-3
abundance: .
CDR3nt: TGTGCCAGCAGCTTAGATCCCACATCAGATACGCAGTATTTT
CDR3aa: CASSLDPTSDTQYF

d_gene: TRBD1
v_gene: TRBV7-9
j_gene: TRBJ2-1
abundance: .
CDR3nt: TGTGCCAGCAGCCCCGACAGGGTGCACAATGAGCAGTTCTTC
CDR3aa: CASSPDRVHNEQFF

d_gene: .
v_gene: TRBV7-2
j_gene: TRBJ2-1
abundance: .
CDR3nt: TGTGCCAGCAGCTTACTAGTGATCAATGAGCAGTTCTTC
CDR3aa: CASSLLVINEQFF

d_gene: .
v_gene: TRBV29-1
j_gene: TRBJ2-7
abundance: many
CDR3nt: TGCAGCGTTGAAGATCTTCTCCACGAGCAGTACTTC
CDR3aa: CSVEDLLHEQYF

d_gene: .
v_gene: TRBV5-1
j_gene: TRBJ2-7
abundance: .
CDR3nt: TGCGCCAGCAGCTGGCCTCCGTCGGGGTCTTACGAGCAGTACTTC
CDR3aa: CASSWPPSGSYEQYF

d_gene: TRBD2
v_gene: TRBV11-2
j_gene: TRBJ2-2
abundance: many
CDR3nt: TGTGCCAGCAGCCACAGGACTAGCGGGAGTCGGACCGGGGAGCTGTTTTTT
CDR3aa: CASSHRTSGSRTGELFF

d_gene: .
v_gene: TRBV6-5
j_gene: TRBJ2-7
abundance: .
CDR3nt: TGTGCCAGCAGCGTTGATAGGGGCGTGGGCTACGAGCAGTACTTC
CDR3aa: CASSVDRGVGYEQYF

d_gene: .
v_gene: TRBV5-4
j_gene: TRBJ1-5
abundance: .
CDR3nt: TGTGCCAGCAGCTTGGATAGCAATCAGCCCCAGCATTTT
CDR3aa: CASSLDSNQPQHF

d_gene: .
v_gene: TRBV2
j_gene: TRBJ2-7
abundance: .
CDR3nt: TGTGCCAGCTGTGGGGATTACGAGCAGTACTTC
CDR3aa: CASCGDYEQYF

d_gene: TRBD1
v_gene: TRBV10-3
j_gene: TRBJ1-3
abundance: .
CDR3nt: TGTGCCATCGGGGGACAGGAGAGCTCTGGAAACACCATATATTTT
CDR3aa: CAIGGQESSGNTIYF

d_gene: TRBD1
v_gene: TRBV6-1
j_gene: TRBJ2-7
abundance: .
CDR3nt: TGTGCCAGCAGCGAGGGACAGGGATGGTACGAGCAGTACTTC
CDR3aa: CASSEGQGWYEQYF

d_gene: .
v_gene: TRBV6-5
j_gene: TRBJ1-3
abundance: few
CDR3nt: TGTGCCAGCAGTTACGCACCAGGACCTGGAAACACCATATATTTT
CDR3aa: CASSYAPGPGNTIYF

d_gene: .
v_gene: TRBV7-8
j_gene: TRBJ2-3
abundance: .
CDR3nt: TGTGCCAGCAGCTTAGGTCCCGGCAACACAGATACGCAGTATTTT
CDR3aa: CASSLGPGNTDTQYF

d_gene: TRBD2
v_gene: TRBV9
j_gene: TRBJ2-3
abundance: .
CDR3nt: TGTGCCAGCAGCGTAGCGAATAGCGGGAGCACAGATACGCAGTATTTT
CDR3aa: CASSVANSGSTDTQYF

d_gene: .
v_gene: TRBV6-5
j_gene: TRBJ2-1
abundance: .
CDR3nt: TGTGCCAGCAGTTCACGTATTAATGAGCAGTTCTTC
CDR3aa: CASSSRINEQFF

d_gene: .
v_gene: TRBV7-2
j_gene: TRBJ2-5
abundance: .
CDR3nt: TGTGCCAGCAGCTATCTTCCGGGACGTAATTTTGGCGAGACCCAGTACTTC
CDR3aa: CASSYLPGRNFGETQYF

d_gene: TRBD2
v_gene: TRBV7-6
j_gene: TRBJ2-3
abundance: .
CDR3nt: TGTGCCAGCAGCTTAGGTGCGACTAGCGGGCTAGATACGCAGTATTTT
CDR3aa: CASSLGATSGLDTQYF

d_gene: TRBD2
v_gene: TRBV7-3
j_gene: TRBJ2-3
abundance: .
CDR3nt: TGTGCCAGCAGACAGGGACTAGCGGGAGCGGATACGCAGTATTTT
CDR3aa: CASRQGLAGADTQYF

d_gene: .
v_gene: TRBV28
j_gene: TRBJ1-5
abundance: .
CDR3nt: TGTGCCAGCAGTTACGGGGATCAGCCCCAGCATTTT
CDR3aa: CASSYGDQPQHF

d_gene: TRBD1
v_gene: TRBV2
j_gene: TRBJ1-5
abundance: .
CDR3nt: TGTGCCAGCGCCGACAGGGAGGGCAATCAGCCCCAGCATTTT
CDR3aa: CASADREGNQPQHF

d_gene: .
v_gene: TRBV5-6
j_gene: TRBJ2-7
abundance: .
CDR3nt: TGTGCCAGCAGCTTATTAGGCCCCCGGTCTGTCTACGAGCAGTACTTC
CDR3aa: CASSLLGPRSVYEQYF

d_gene: TRBD2
v_gene: TRBV5-6
j_gene: TRBJ2-3
abundance: .
CDR3nt: TGTGCCAGCAGCCAAGGACTAGCGGGAGCAGATACGCAGTATTTT
CDR3aa: CASSQGLAGADTQYF

d_gene: .
v_gene: TRBV19
j_gene: TRBJ2-1
abundance: .
CDR3nt: TGTGCCAGTAGTATTCCGGGACAGGGCAGGGCTAGCGGGAGAAATGAGCAGTTCTTC
CDR3aa: CASSIPGQGRASGRNEQFF

d_gene: TRBD2
v_gene: TRBV6-6
j_gene: TRBJ2-3
abundance: .
CDR3nt: TGTGCCAGCGCGTCCGGGGGAGGGGATACGCAGTATTTT
CDR3aa: CASASGGGDTQYF

d_gene: .
v_gene: TRBV11-2
j_gene: TRBJ1-1
abundance: .
CDR3nt: TGTGCCAGCAGCTTAGGGGGGTTAGCGTACACTGAAGCTTTCTTT
CDR3aa: CASSLGGLAYTEAFF

d_gene: .
v_gene: TRBV30
j_gene: TRBJ2-4
abundance: .
CDR3nt: TGTGCCTGGAGTAGGGGACCACTATGGGACATTCAGTACTTC
CDR3aa: CAWSRGPLWDIQYF

d_gene: .
v_gene: TRBV19
j_gene: TRBJ2-2
abundance: .
CDR3nt: TGTGCCAGTAGATCACAGGGAAACACCGGGGAGCTGTTTTTT
CDR3aa: CASRSQGNTGELFF

d_gene: .
v_gene: TRBV5-1
j_gene: TRBJ2-5
abundance: .
CDR3nt: TGCGCCAGCAGCTCGGTTGGGGTAGGAGAGACCCAGTACTTC
CDR3aa: CASSSVGVGETQYF

d_gene: .
v_gene: TRBV4-2
j_gene: TRBJ2-1
abundance: .
CDR3nt: TGTGCCAGCAGCCAAGTAACGATGGGTCCCATTTACAATGAGCAGTTCTTC
CDR3aa: CASSQVTMGPIYNEQFF

d_gene: TRBD1
v_gene: TRBV18
j_gene: TRBJ1-1
abundance: once
CDR3nt: TGTGCCAGCTCACCTCGAGCACAGGGGTATGAAGCTTTCTTT
CDR3aa: CASSPRAQGYEAFF

d_gene: TRBD1
v_gene: TRBV7-2
j_gene: TRBJ1-2
abundance: few
CDR3nt: TGTGCCAGCAGCCCCCTCGCCCAGGGGGGGGGCTACACCTTC
CDR3aa: CASSPLAQGGGYTF

d_gene: .
v_gene: TRBV9
j_gene: TRBJ2-7
abundance: .
CDR3nt: TGTGCCAGCCTACCGGGGCACCTCACTGCCGAGCAGTACTTC
CDR3aa: CASLPGHLTAEQYF

d_gene: TRBD1
v_gene: TRBV10-2
j_gene: TRBJ2-1
abundance: .
CDR3nt: TGCGCCAGCGGGGTATGGGACAGGGGGAGCAATGAGCAGTTCTTC
CDR3aa: CASGVWDRGSNEQFF

d_gene: TRBD2
v_gene: TRBV2
j_gene: TRBJ2-3
abundance: .
CDR3nt: TGTGCCAGCAGTGAAATGGTTAGCGGGAGCTCTACGCAGTATTTT
CDR3aa: CASSEMVSGSSTQYF

d_gene: .
v_gene: TRBV7-6
j_gene: TRBJ2-5
abundance: once
CDR3nt: TGTGCCAGCAGAAGAACGGAAGAGACCCAGTACTTC
CDR3aa: CASRRTEETQYF

d_gene: .
v_gene: TRBV11-2
j_gene: TRBJ2-3
abundance: few
CDR3nt: TGTGCCAGCAGCTTAGTGGATACGCAGTATTTT
CDR3aa: CASSLVDTQYF

d_gene: .
v_gene: TRBV28
j_gene: TRBJ1-5
abundance: .
CDR3nt: TGTGCCAGCCACCGGGGTGGGATTGAGTCGCAGCCCCAGCATTTT
CDR3aa: CASHRGGIESQPQHF

d_gene: .
v_gene: TRBV5-1
j_gene: TRBJ2-7
abundance: .
CDR3nt: TGCGCCAGCAGCCAGAGCTGGGGCTCCTACGAGCAGTACTTC
CDR3aa: CASSQSWGSYEQYF

d_gene: TRBD2
v_gene: TRBV28
j_gene: TRBJ2-3
abundance: .
CDR3nt: TGTGCCAGCAGTCTTAGCGGGAGAGGAGATACGCAGTATTTT
CDR3aa: CASSLSGRGDTQYF

d_gene: TRBD1
v_gene: TRBV2
j_gene: TRBJ1-1
abundance: .
CDR3nt: TGTGCCAGCAGTCCGGACAGGACGGGGGGAACTGAAGCTTTCTTT
CDR3aa: CASSPDRTGGTEAFF

d_gene: .
v_gene: TRBV5-4
j_gene: TRBJ2-5
abundance: .
CDR3nt: TGTGCCAGCAGCTTGGGTCGACCGGAGACCCAGTACTTC
CDR3aa: CASSLGRPETQYF

d_gene: .
v_gene: TRBV11-2
j_gene: TRBJ2-3
abundance: .
CDR3nt: TGTGCCAGCAGCCTCCGGGCCCACCGAGGGGCAGATACGCAGTATTTT
CDR3aa: CASSLRAHRGADTQYF

d_gene: TRBD2
v_gene: TRBV18
j_gene: TRBJ2-2
abundance: .
CDR3nt: TGTGCCAGCTCACCACCGCAAGCGGGACACACCGGGGAGCTGTTTTTT
CDR3aa: CASSPPQAGHTGELFF

d_gene: .
v_gene: TRBV4-1
j_gene: TRBJ1-1
abundance: many
CDR3nt: TGCGCCAGCAGCCAGGGCTCGGGTGGGTACACTGAAGCTTTCTTT
CDR3aa: CASSQGSGGYTEAFF

d_gene: .
v_gene: TRBV28
j_gene: TRBJ2-3
abundance: once
CDR3nt: TGTGCCAGCACCCCAGTAAGGGGAGGTGTCATTGGCACAGATACGCAGTATTTT
CDR3aa: CASTPVRGGVIGTDTQYF

d_gene: TRBD1
v_gene: TRBV7-2
j_gene: TRBJ2-7
abundance: .
CDR3nt: TGTGCCAGCAGCTTAGCGCGGTCAGGGGGTTCCTACGAGCAGTACTTC
CDR3aa: CASSLARSGGSYEQYF

d_gene: TRBD2
v_gene: TRBV6-1
j_gene: TRBJ2-5
abundance: once
CDR3nt: TGTGCCAGCAGTGAACTGGGCGGGAGGGAGACCCAGTACTTC
CDR3aa: CASSELGGRETQYF

d_gene: .
v_gene: TRBV19
j_gene: TRBJ1-4
abundance: .
CDR3nt: TGTGCCAGTAGTATAGGACCATCCAATAATGAAAAACTGTTTTTT
CDR3aa: CASSIGPSNNEKLFF